This record looks at one T cell receptor (beta chain) sequence and its context. Its cognate antigen is unknown. Germline CDR1 MNHEY, CDR2 SVGAGI. The CDR3 length is 14 residues. V lost 7 bases and J lost 4, with 16 bases in between. With 60 Vbeta and 13 Jbeta primers, the PCR was carried out. The assay was immunoSEQ multiplex PCR, and TCRdb's table has in-frame clones only and misses some. The sample has 180,000 or so clones, over 60% seen once; the top ten hold roughly 13%. This entry comes from a study of cytomegalovirus exposure and HLA in healthy donors. General study points: In a later analysis, TCR beta V- and J-gene trimming was associated with a missense DCLRE1C variant.

The sample was PBMCs. The rearrangement uses TRBV6-5 and TRBJ1-2; D is possibly TRBD1 (6 bases). This sequence originates from a man in his fifties in good health and CMV-seropositive. The DNA for the CDR3 is TGTGCCAGCACCCCCCAGGGGCGCGGCTATGGCTACACCTTC. This translates into CASTPQGRGYGYTF.